Below, one TCR beta chain is given with its context. Ten or more counts support this clonotype. Its antigen target is currently unknown. The record has no base qualities; no much larger clone is one base away. As encoded in the germline V gene (reference sequence), CDR1 is SEHNR while CDR2 is FQNEAQ. Unmatched junction bases come to 14, with V trimmed by 5 bases and J by 7 bases. The CDR3 has 16 amino acids, counting the end cysteine and phenylalanine. Of all the DNA, just the CDR3 is kept, 48 bases in frame from base 1. The data are from a study of T-cell reconstitution after alpha-beta-depleted transplantation in children (dated by TCRdb to 2016 to 2017). For context, the study as a whole: Using TCR repertoire profiling, the study followed T-cell immune reconstitution in a quantitative way in children after TCRalphabeta/CD19-depleted allogeneic hematopoietic cell transplantation. What the study reported, not specific to this receptor: In some patients, the high TCRbeta diversity seen at day 60 was put down to recipient T cells and intrathymic progenitors that had survived conditioning. Over subsequent months, a decline in hyperexpanded clone frequencies was noted, and after one year, T-cell counts and TCRbeta diversity were mostly ascribed to newly produced T cells. The apparently early recovery of alphabetaT-cell counts about two months after transplant reportedly depended on only several hundred rapidly expanded clones that came from non-depleted graft cells.

The label giving this sample's treatment or condition can be read as: allogeneic hematopoietic cell transplantation with graft depleted of TCRalphabeta T cells and CD19 B cells. The transplant recipients were children given TCRalphabeta/CD19-depleted allogeneic hematopoietic cell grafts. The library relied on PCR. Sequencing was performed on an Illumina HiSeq 2500. To normalize quantification of the TCRbeta repertoire, the TCR libraries were built with molecular barcoding that relied on unique molecular identifiers. Using fastp at Q25 and MiXCR, TCRdb reprocessed the public reads and kept productive beta chains. Every distinct CDR3 protein forms one entry, paired with its most common genes and DNA. The sample table holds 300,000 to 400,000 distinct CDR3 sequences, of which 15% to 20% were seen once. Of the sample, about 41% falls within the top ten clones.

The sequence was obtained from a male patient aged 2-15 years who had a stem cell transplant for acute lymphoblastic leukemia, so the T cells may come from the graft donor. This chain is built from TRBV7-9 and TRBJ2-1; 7 nucleotides in the junction match TRBD1. The material was PBMCs, mostly from graft donor cells, obtained 360 days after TCRalphabeta/CD19-depleted stem cell transplant. For the CDR3, the sequence is CASSQLPGTVKNEQFF. The nucleotide sequence reads TGTGCCAGCAGCCAGTTGCCCGGGACAGTCAAAAATGAGCAGTTCTTC. The CDR3 plus the reference TRBV7-9 and TRBJ2-1 genes for the other parts give the full variable domain: DTGVSQNPRHKITKRGQNVTFRCDPISEHNRLYWYRQTLGQGPEFLTYFQNEAQLEKSRLLSDRFSAERPKGSFSTLEIQRTEQGDSAMYLCASSQLPGTVKNEQFFGPGTRLTVL.